The clone carrying this T cell receptor (beta chain) is a singleton in its sample. The antigen is not known. The V gene lost 2 bases and the J gene lost 7 bases, with 12 bases spanning the gap. The CDR3 sequence is 15 residues long. Germline-derived CDR1 and CDR2 are MGHRA and YSYEKL. The donor cohort consisted entirely of Caucasian adults residing in Nashville, Tennessee. The data belong to a study of shared clonotypes between healthy human individuals. The assay was immunoSEQ multiplex PCR, and TCRdb's table has in-frame clones only and misses some. Counted here are about 1.1 million clones, roughly 80% occurring once; the ten biggest clones make up 0.89%. The study's findings and limits: Among donors, the sharing of clonotypes was expected to be influenced by sequencing depth.

The sequence was collected from a man aged 18 to 30 in good health. Some clones in this sample may be carry-over from other donors' samples. The sequencing sample was made of memory CD4+ T cells from PBMCs. Subset: CD45RA-negative fraction. The gene calls are TRBV4-1 and TRBJ1-6; TRBD1 might be the D (6 bases). CDR3 residues: CASSQTAQGNSPLHF. CDR3 coding DNA: TGCGCCAGCAGCCAAACGGCACAGGGAAATTCACCCCTCCACTTT.